The 25 T cell receptor beta chains listed next were all sequenced from one sample in a study of blood T cell repertoires in COVID-19. Sequencing used immunoSEQ multiplex PCR; TCRdb keeps in-frame clones, though not all of them. The data show a few hundred thousand clones, over 75% seen once. Input material: peripheral blood. These receptors were obtained from an older woman with acute or convalescent COVID-19.

This clone appeared once. This sequence joins TRBV5-1 and TRBJ2-2; D is possibly TRBD1 (5 bases). V dropped 5 bases and J dropped 3 bases, with 8 bases sitting between them. CDR1 and CDR2 from the germline V gene are SGHRS and YFSETQ. The CDR3 covers 13 residues. In nucleotides, the CDR3 is TGCGCCAGCAGAGGGGCGGACACCGGGGAGCTGTTTTTT. This translates into CASRGADTGELFF.

Here the CDR3 DNA reads TGTGCCAGCACCCCACGCGGGCCTTATAATTCACCCCTCCACTTT. Its protein is CASTPRGPYNSPLHF. V and J are TRBV27 and TRBJ1-6, with D hard to call. V lost 7 bases to trimming and J lost 4 bases, with 14 bases between them. Germline values: CDR1 MNHEY, CDR2 SMNVEV (reference sequence). The CDR3 is 15 residues long.

V is TRBV9 and J is TRBJ2-1; TRBD2 matches 14 bases. V gave up 1 base and J gave up 5 bases; unmatched junction bases: 8. The CDR3 totals 18 residues. CDR1 is SGDLS, CDR2 YYNGEE, per germline. This CDR3 reads CASSVSIGTSGGNNEQFF. The CDR3 DNA reads as TGTGCCAGCAGCGTATCTATCGGGACTAGCGGGGGTAACAATGAGCAGTTCTTC. Full variable domain (missing parts from reference TRBV9 and TRBJ2-1): DSGVTQTPKHLITATGQRVTLRCSPRSGDLSVYWYQQSLDQGLQFLIQYYNGEERAKGNILERFSAQQFPDLHSELNLSSLELGDSALYFCASSVSIGTSGGNNEQFFGPGTRLTVL.

This clone came up once. The gene calls are TRBV5-8 and TRBJ1-1; TRBD1 matches 7 bases. The ends lost 2 bases at V and 2 bases at J; junction bases unmatched: 12. This CDR3 is built from 17 residues. Germline CDR1 SGHTS, CDR2 YDEGEE. CDR3 sequence: CASSFNHGQAINTEAFF. CDR3 coding DNA: TGTGCCAGCAGCTTTAATCATGGACAGGCCATCAACACTGAAGCTTTCTTT.

The genes are TRBV6-2 or TRBV6-3 and TRBJ2-5; 15 positions agree with TRBD2. This CDR3 region has 16 residues. Trimming took 1 base from V and 6 from J; bases not matched to a gene: 3. Germline CDR1 reads MNHEY; CDR2 reads SVGEGT. The CDR3 reads CASSYWTSGRAKTQYF. CDR3 DNA: TGTGCCAGCAGTTACTGGACTAGCGGGAGGGCAAAGACCCAGTACTTC.

The rearrangement links TRBV19 to TRBJ1-2; no clear D. Germline V CDR1 and CDR2: LNHDA, SQIVND (reference sequence). This CDR3 comprises 16 residues. Trimming shortened V by 3 bases and J by 0 bases, and 14 bases separated the two germline ends. The CDR3 nucleotides read TGTGCCAGTAGTATCCAAGTGACAAACTCTAACTATGGCTACACCTTC. Amino acid sequence: CASSIQVTNSNYGYTF.

The rearrangement uses TRBV28 and TRBJ2-3; 12 bases fit TRBD2. CDR1 is MDHEN, CDR2 SYDVKM, per germline. Germline trimming cut 6 bases from V and 2 bases from J; bases unmatched to any gene: 3. The CDR3 consists of 15 residues. This CDR3 reads CASSPSGGATDTQYF. The CDR3 region has the DNA TGTGCCAGCAGCCCTAGCGGGGGGGCCACAGATACGCAGTATTTT.

The chain couples TRBV28 to TRBJ1-5; possible D gene TRBD1, 5 bases. The CDR3 runs 14 residues. V was cut by 5 bases and J by 5 bases, with 13 bases left in between. The germline CDR1 and CDR2 sequences are MDHEN and SYDVKM. This CDR3 is CASSPGFPYQPQHF. CDR3 sequence (DNA): TGTGCCAGCAGTCCAGGGTTCCCATATCAGCCCCAGCATTTT.

The rearrangement links TRBV24-1 to TRBJ2-7; 10 bases agree with TRBD1. V shed 3 bases and J 4 bases; nucleotides not matched to a gene: 14. Germline V gives CDR1 KGHDR, CDR2 SFDVKD. The length of the CDR3 is 18 residues. The CDR3 DNA follows: TGTGCCACCAGTGATGGTAGGACAGGGGGGCCTCGTGGATACGAGCAGTACTTC. Residues: CATSDGRTGGPRGYEQYF.

The gene calls are TRBV18 and TRBJ1-2, with D hard to call. V lost 4 bases and J lost 4, with 10 bases in between. Germline V lookup: CDR1 KGHSH, CDR2 LQKENI. The CDR3 runs 13 residues. The CDR3 DNA sequence: TGTGCCAGCTCACACTCGACGGGCTATGGCTACACCTTC. Amino acid sequence: CASSHSTGYGYTF. The variable domain in full, with the rest retrieved from reference TRBV18 and TRBJ1-2, is NAGVMQNPRHLVRRRGQEARLRCSPMKGHSHVYWYRQLPEEGLKFMVYLQKENIIDESGMPKERFSAEFPKEGPSILRIQQVVRGDSAAYFCASSHSTGYGYTFGSGTRLTVV.

This chain links TRBV19 with TRBJ2-1; a possible D gene is TRBD2 (6 bases). Germline loops: CDR1 LNHDA, CDR2 SQIVND (reference sequence). The CDR3 runs 14 residues. V lost 5 bases and J 4 bases, leaving 12 bases between the germline ends. The CDR3 bases are TGTGCCAGTAGTGGCCAGGAGGGATACAATGAGCAGTTCTTC. Encoded protein: CASSGQEGYNEQFF. Full variable domain (missing parts from reference TRBV19 and TRBJ2-1): DGGITQSPKYLFRKEGQNVTLSCEQNLNHDAMYWYRQDPGQGLRLIYYSQIVNDFQKGDIAEGYSVSREKKESFPLTVTSAQKNPTAFYLCASSGQEGYNEQFFGPGTRLTVL.

The V gene is TRBV27, the J gene TRBJ2-7; 8 nucleotides align to TRBD1. The V gene end was trimmed by 7 bases and the J gene end by 3 bases; junction bases not matched to a gene: 11. Germline assignment: CDR1 MNHEY and CDR2 SMNVEV (reference sequence). This CDR3 has 15 amino acids. The CDR3 coding sequence is TGTGCCAGCAAAGACCAGGGGGCGGCGAGCTACGAGCAGTACTTC. Translating gives CASKDQGAASYEQYF.

J is TRBJ2-3 and V is TRBV5-1, with D tentatively TRBD1 (5 bases). Germline V gives CDR1 SGHRS, CDR2 YFSETQ. V lost 4 bases and J lost 4, with 16 bases in between. This CDR3 has 15 amino acids. The CDR3 nucleotides are TGCGCCAGCAGCCAGGGCCTTAGTTATTCAGATACGCAGTATTTT. This gives the protein CASSQGLSYSDTQYF.

This chain uses TRBV15 with TRBJ2-7; possibly TRBD2 for D (5 bases). Trimming removed 4 bases from V and 4 bases from J, with 14 bases in between. This CDR3 has 14 residues. CDR1 and CDR2 (germline): LNHNV, YYDKDF (reference sequence). CDR3 nucleotides: TGTGCCACCAGCACCCACGGGGTGGGGTACGAGCAGTACTTC. This gives the protein CATSTHGVGYEQYF.

V usage is TRBV9 and J usage is TRBJ2-1; 9 nucleotides line up with TRBD2. V trimming: 0 bases; J trimming: 6 bases; junction bases outside the gene matches: 10. The CDR3 extends over 17 amino acids. Germline V gene lookup returns CDR1 SGDLS and CDR2 YYNGEE. The CDR3 here is CASSVGASGMTSNEQFF. CDR3 coding DNA: TGTGCCAGCAGCGTAGGGGCTAGCGGGATGACGAGCAATGAGCAGTTCTTC.

The chain is built from TRBV27 and TRBJ2-3; 7 positions agree with TRBD1. J was trimmed by 0 bases and V by 2 bases; bases with no gene match: 11. CDR1 and CDR2 (germline): MNHEY, SMNVEV (reference sequence). The CDR3 covers 18 residues. Here the CDR3 reads CASSLEGWGQTSTDTQYF. The CDR3 region has the DNA TGTGCCAGCAGTTTAGAAGGCTGGGGACAGACTAGCACAGATACGCAGTATTTT.

This chain connects TRBV7-3 to TRBJ1-4, with 9 bases that match TRBD1. The germline V gene encodes CDR1 SGHTA and CDR2 FQGTGA. The CDR3 length is 16 residues. V lost 5 bases and J lost 6; bases outside the gene matches: 10. The DNA for the CDR3 is TGTGCCAGCAGCCCAGGGGTTTGGACAGGGGATGAAAAACTGTTTTTT. Amino acids: CASSPGVWTGDEKLFF.

The rearrangement joins TRBV5-1 to TRBJ1-1, with 11 bases matching TRBD1. The V and J ends lost 2 bases and 11 bases, in that order; junction bases with no gene match: 5. This CDR3 comprises 13 residues. Germline assignment: CDR1 SGHRS and CDR2 YFSETQ. The CDR3 DNA sequence: TGCGCCAGCAGCTTAGGACAGGGGGCAACGGCTTTCTTT. Protein: CASSLGQGATAFF.

This rearrangement joins TRBV27 to TRBJ2-7; 8 bases match TRBD1. The J segment lost 6 bases and the V segment lost 6 bases, leaving 7 bases of the junction unmatched. Germline V CDR1 and CDR2: MNHEY, SMNVEV (reference sequence). The CDR3 sequence is 13 residues long. The CDR3 DNA follows: TGTGCCAGCAGGCGGACAGGGAGTGCCGAGCAGTACTTC. Residues: CASRRTGSAEQYF.

The V call is TRBV6-1, the J call TRBJ1-5; no definite D call. CDR1 and CDR2 (germline): MNHNS, SASEGT. V was clipped by 2 bases and J by 1 base, with 9 bases between them. The CDR3 runs 15 residues. CDR3 region: CASSESPQSNQPQHF. The DNA of the CDR3 is TGTGCCAGCAGTGAATCCCCTCAGAGCAATCAGCCCCAGCATTTT.

CDR3 residues: CASSPTGTGGSEQYF. The CDR3 bases are TGTGCCAGCAGTCCAACCGGGACAGGGGGCTCCGAGCAGTACTTC. The chain employs TRBV6-6 and TRBJ2-7, with 12 nucleotides matching TRBD1. The CDR3 totals 15 residues. The germline CDR1 and CDR2 sequences are MNHNY and SVGAGI (reference sequence). V lost 5 bases to trimming and J lost 6 bases; unmatched junction nucleotides: 8.

This clone has just a few counts. The rearrangement joins TRBV10-3 to TRBJ1-5; a possible D gene is TRBD1 (5 bases). The CDR3 totals 15 residues. Trimming took off 10 bases at V and 0 bases at J, with 16 bases between the two ends. Germline lookup yields CDR1 ENHRY and CDR2 SYGVKD. The CDR3 spells CATLKGRDSNQPQHF. CDR3 in DNA: TGTGCCACCCTTAAGGGCAGGGATAGCAATCAGCCCCAGCATTTT.

The chain uses TRBV3-1 (or the pseudogene TRBV3-2) and TRBJ1-5; D is uncertain. The CDR3 consists of 13 residues. V was shortened by 0 bases and J by 6 bases, with 6 bases between the two germline ends. Germline values: CDR1 LGHDT, CDR2 YNNKEL (reference sequence). The CDR3 is CASSQDGVQPQHF. The CDR3 DNA follows: TGTGCCAGCAGCCAAGATGGAGTTCAGCCCCAGCATTTT.

The chain joins TRBV19 to TRBJ2-3; 9 positions match TRBD1. The germline gives CDR1 LNHDA, CDR2 SQIVND (reference sequence). The V segment lost 4 bases and the J segment 4 bases; nucleotides outside the gene matches: 6. The CDR3 has 15 residues. CDR3 coding DNA: TGTGCCAGTAGTACCCGGACAGGGGACGCAGATACGCAGTATTTT. Protein sequence: CASSTRTGDADTQYF. The full variable domain, in which reference TRBV19 and TRBJ2-3 provide the parts outside the CDR3, is DGGITQSPKYLFRKEGQNVTLSCEQNLNHDAMYWYRQDPGQGLRLIYYSQIVNDFQKGDIAEGYSVSREKKESFPLTVTSAQKNPTAFYLCASSTRTGDADTQYFGPGTRLTVL.

The genes are TRBV19 and TRBJ2-1, with TRBD2 matching 7 bases. Trimming at V came to 6 bases and at J to 6 bases, leaving 8 bases not matched to a gene. This CDR3 contains 14 residues. Germline CDR1 LNHDA, CDR2 SQIVND (reference sequence). CDR3 nucleotides: TGTGCCAGTAGGGGAGGGACCCAAGTCAATGAGCAGTTCTTC. It codes for CASRGGTQVNEQFF.